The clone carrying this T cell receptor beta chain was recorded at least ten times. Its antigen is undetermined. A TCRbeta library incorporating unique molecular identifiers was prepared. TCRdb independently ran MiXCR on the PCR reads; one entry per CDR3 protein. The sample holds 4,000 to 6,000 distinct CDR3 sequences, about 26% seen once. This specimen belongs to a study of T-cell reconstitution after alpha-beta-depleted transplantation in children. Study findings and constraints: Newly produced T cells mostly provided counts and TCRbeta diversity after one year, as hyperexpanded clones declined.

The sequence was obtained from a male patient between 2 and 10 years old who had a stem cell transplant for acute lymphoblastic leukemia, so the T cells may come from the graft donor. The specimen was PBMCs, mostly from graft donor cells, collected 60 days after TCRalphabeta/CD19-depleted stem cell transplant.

CDR3 DNA: TGTGCCAGCAGCTTAGATAGGGACAGGTATATTTACAATGAGCAGTTCTTC. Protein sequence: CASSLDRDRYIYNEQFF. The chain uses TRBV11-3 and TRBJ2-1; the match to TRBD1 covers 8 bases. The V segment lost 0 bases and the J segment 4 bases; nucleotides outside the gene matches: 8. This CDR3 is 17 amino acids long. Germline CDR1 SGHNT, CDR2 YENEEA.